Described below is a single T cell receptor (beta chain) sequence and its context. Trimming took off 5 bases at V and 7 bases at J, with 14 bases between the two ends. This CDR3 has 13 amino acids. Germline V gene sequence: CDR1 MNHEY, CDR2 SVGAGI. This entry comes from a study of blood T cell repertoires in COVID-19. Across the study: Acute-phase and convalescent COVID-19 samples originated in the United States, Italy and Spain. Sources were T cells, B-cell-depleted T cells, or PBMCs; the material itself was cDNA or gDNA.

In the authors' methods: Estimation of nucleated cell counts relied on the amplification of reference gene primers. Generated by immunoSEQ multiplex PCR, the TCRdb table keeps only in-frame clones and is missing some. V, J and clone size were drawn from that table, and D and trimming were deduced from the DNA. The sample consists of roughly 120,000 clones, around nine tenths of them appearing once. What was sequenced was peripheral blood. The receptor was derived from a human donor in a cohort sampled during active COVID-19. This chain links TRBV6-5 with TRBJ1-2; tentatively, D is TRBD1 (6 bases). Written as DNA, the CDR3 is TGTGCCAGCAGTAACCGGGACACGGCTGGCTACACCTTC. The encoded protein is CASSNRDTAGYTF.